This T cell receptor (beta chain) was identified during a study of graft-versus-host responses after intestinal transplantation. Study information: Recipients uniformly received anti-thymocyte globulin induction, followed by tacrolimus and steroids for approximately 3 years.

Study-wide results and caveats: GvH clones occurred in recipient marrow; some first appeared in ileum or blood. Maximum circulating GvH clone levels tracked with early post-transplant HvG decreases.

The length of the CDR3 is 15 residues. This clone was seen a handful of times. Its matching antigen is unknown. Sequenced by immunoSEQ multiplex PCR; TCRdb stores in-frame clones only, minus some. Here the sample spans tens of thousands of clones, roughly four fifths being singletons. V is TRBV12-2 and J is TRBJ1-1. TRBV12-2 is tagged as a pseudogene. Here the sequenced sample was unstimulated CD8+ T cells sorted from spleen or lymph node cells, taken before intestinal transplant. The receptor comes from a human donor who received an intestinal transplant. CDR3 protein: CASRLGPLVNTEAFF. As DNA, the CDR3 is TGTGCAAGTCGCTTAGGGCCCCTAGTCAACACTGAAGCTTTCTTT.